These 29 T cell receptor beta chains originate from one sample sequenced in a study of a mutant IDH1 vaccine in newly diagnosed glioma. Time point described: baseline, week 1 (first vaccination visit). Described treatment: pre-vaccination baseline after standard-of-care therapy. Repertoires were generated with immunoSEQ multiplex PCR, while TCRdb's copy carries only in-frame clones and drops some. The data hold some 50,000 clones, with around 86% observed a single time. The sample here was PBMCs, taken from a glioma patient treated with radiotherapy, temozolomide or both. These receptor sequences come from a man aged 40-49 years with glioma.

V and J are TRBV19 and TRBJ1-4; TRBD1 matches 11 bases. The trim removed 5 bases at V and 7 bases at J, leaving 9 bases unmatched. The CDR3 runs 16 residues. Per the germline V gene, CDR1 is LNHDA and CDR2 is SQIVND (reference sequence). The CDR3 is CASSLWTGGLIEKLFF. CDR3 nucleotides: TGTGCCAGTAGTCTTTGGACAGGGGGCTTGATTGAAAAACTGTTTTTT.

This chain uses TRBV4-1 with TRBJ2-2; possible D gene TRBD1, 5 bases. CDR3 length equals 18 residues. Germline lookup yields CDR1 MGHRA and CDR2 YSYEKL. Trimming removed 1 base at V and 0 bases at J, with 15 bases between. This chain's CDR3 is CASSQVSQAAANTGELFF. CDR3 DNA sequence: TGCGCCAGCAGCCAAGTGTCACAGGCGGCTGCGAACACCGGGGAGCTGTTTTTT.

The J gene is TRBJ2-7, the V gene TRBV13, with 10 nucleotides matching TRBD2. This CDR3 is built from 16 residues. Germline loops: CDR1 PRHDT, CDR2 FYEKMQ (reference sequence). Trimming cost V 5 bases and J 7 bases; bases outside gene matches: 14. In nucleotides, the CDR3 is TGTGCCAGCAGCCCGGAAATAGCTAGCGGGAGTCGGGAGCAGTACTTC. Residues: CASSPEIASGSREQYF.

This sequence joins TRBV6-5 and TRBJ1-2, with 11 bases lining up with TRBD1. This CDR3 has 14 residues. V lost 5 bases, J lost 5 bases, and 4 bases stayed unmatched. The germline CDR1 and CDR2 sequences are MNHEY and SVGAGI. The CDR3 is CASSRTGGAYGYTF. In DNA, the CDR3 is TGTGCCAGCAGTCGGACAGGGGGCGCGTATGGCTACACCTTC.

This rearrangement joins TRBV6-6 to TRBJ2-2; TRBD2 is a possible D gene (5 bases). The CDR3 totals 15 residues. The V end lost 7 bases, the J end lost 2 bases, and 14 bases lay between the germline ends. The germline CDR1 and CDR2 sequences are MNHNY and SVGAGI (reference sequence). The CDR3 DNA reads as TGTGCCAGCAACCCGAGGGCCGCTAACACCGGGGAGCTGTTTTTT. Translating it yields CASNPRAANTGELFF.

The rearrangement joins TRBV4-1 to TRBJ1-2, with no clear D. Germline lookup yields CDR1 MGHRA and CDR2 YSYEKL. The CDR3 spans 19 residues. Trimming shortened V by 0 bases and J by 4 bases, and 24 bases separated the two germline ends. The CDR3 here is CASSQELRSSTIVLYGYTF. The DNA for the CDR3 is TGCGCCAGCAGCCAAGAATTGAGGTCCTCAACAATCGTACTCTATGGCTACACCTTC.

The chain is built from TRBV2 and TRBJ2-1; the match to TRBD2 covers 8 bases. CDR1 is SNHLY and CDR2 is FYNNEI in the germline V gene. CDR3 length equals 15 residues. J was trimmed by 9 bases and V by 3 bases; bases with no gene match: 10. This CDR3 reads CASSDGSGSTAEQFF. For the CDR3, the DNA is TGTGCCAGCAGTGATGGGAGCGGGAGTACGGCTGAGCAGTTCTTC.

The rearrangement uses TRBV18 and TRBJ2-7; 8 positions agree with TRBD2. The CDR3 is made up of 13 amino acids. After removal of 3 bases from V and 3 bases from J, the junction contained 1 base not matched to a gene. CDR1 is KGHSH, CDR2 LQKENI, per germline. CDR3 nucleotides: TGTGCCAGCTCACCCAGCGGGGGCTACGAGCAGTACTTC. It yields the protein CASSPSGGYEQYF. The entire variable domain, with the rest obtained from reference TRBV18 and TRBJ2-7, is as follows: NAGVMQNPRHLVRRRGQEARLRCSPMKGHSHVYWYRQLPEEGLKFMVYLQKENIIDESGMPKERFSAEFPKEGPSILRIQQVVRGDSAAYFCASSPSGGYEQYFGPGTRLTVT.

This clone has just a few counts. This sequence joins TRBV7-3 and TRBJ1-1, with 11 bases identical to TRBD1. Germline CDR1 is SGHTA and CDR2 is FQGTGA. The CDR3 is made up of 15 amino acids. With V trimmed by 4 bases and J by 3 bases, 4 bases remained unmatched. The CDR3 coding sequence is TGTGCCAGCAGCTCGGACAGGGGGCTTGACACTGAAGCTTTCTTT. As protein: CASSSDRGLDTEAFF.

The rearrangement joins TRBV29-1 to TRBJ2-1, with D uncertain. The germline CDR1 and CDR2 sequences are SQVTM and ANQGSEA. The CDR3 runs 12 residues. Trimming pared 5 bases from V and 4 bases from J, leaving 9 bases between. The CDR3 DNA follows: TGCAGCGTTCTTACATGGTACAATGAGCAGTTCTTC. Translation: CSVLTWYNEQFF.

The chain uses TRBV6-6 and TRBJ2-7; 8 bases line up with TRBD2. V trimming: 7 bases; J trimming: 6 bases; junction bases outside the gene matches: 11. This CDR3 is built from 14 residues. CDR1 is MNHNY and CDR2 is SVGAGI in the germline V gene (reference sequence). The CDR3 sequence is CASTIGLAGGEQYF. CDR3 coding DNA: TGTGCCAGCACCATCGGACTAGCCGGAGGCGAGCAGTACTTC.

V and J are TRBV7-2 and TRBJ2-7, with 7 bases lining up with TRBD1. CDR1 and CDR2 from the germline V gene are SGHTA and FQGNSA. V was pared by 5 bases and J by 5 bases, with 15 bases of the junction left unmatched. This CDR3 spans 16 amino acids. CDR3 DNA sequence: TGTGCCAGCAGCCACCCAGGGGGAGTGGGTGCAAACGAGCAGTACTTC. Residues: CASSHPGGVGANEQYF.

CDR3 coding DNA: TGTGCCAGCAGCTTAGAGAGGGAGGGCGGAAAACTGTTTTTT. It encodes CASSLEREGGKLFF. The chain recombines TRBV7-9 with TRBJ1-4, with no clear D. Germline V gene lookup returns CDR1 SEHNR and CDR2 FQNEAQ (reference sequence). Deletions cut 1 base from V and 10 bases from J, with 13 bases between. The CDR3 totals 14 residues.

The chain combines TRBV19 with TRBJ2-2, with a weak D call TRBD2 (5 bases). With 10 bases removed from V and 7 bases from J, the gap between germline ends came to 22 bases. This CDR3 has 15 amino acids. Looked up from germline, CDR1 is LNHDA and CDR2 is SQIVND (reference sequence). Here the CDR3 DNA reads TGTGCCAACGAAGATGCGGGCCTCAGGAACGGGGAGCTGTTTTTT. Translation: CANEDAGLRNGELFF.

CDR3 protein: CASSIGRQGLLSYEQYF. CDR3 coding DNA: TGTGCCAGTAGTATTGGGCGACAGGGGCTTCTCTCCTACGAGCAGTACTTC. V usage is TRBV19 and J usage is TRBJ2-7; the match to TRBD1 covers 8 bases. The junction had 10 bases not matched to a gene; V was cut back by 3 bases and J by 0 bases. Germline lookup yields CDR1 LNHDA and CDR2 SQIVND (reference sequence). The CDR3 is made up of 17 amino acids.

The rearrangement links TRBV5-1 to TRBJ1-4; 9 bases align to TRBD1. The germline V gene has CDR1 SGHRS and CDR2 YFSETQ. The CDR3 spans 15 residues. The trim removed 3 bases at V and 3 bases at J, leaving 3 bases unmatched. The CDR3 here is CASSSQGAANEKLFF. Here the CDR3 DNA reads TGCGCCAGCAGCTCACAGGGGGCGGCTAATGAAAAACTGTTTTTT.

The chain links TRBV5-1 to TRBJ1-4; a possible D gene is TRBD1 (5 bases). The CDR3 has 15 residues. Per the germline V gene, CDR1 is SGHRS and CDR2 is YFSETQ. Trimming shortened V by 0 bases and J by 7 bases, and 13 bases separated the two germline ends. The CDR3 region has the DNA TGCGCCAGCAGCTTGGCGGTGGCAGGGAGTGAAAAACTGTTTTTT. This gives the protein CASSLAVAGSEKLFF.

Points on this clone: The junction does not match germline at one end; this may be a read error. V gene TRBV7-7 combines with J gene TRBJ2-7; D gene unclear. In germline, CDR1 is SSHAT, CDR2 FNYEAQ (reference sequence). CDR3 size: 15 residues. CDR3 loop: CASSFEAISSYEQYF. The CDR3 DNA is TGTGCTAGCAGCTTCGAGGCTATCAGCTCCTACGAGCAGTACTTC.

The CDR3 here is CASSETGEGRGYTF. Here the CDR3 DNA reads TGTGCCAGCAGTGAAACAGGGGAAGGTCGCGGCTACACCTTC. The chain is built from TRBV6-1 and TRBJ1-2; 7 nucleotides agree with TRBD1. CDR1 and CDR2 from the germline V gene are MNHNS and SASEGT. The CDR3 is made up of 14 amino acids. V trimming: 2 bases; J trimming: 8 bases; junction bases outside the gene matches: 8.

This CDR3 reads CASKSAGTLDYEQYF. As DNA, the CDR3 is TGTGCCAGCAAAAGCGCGGGGACCCTCGACTACGAGCAGTACTTC. The chain has TRBV2 and TRBJ2-7, with TRBD2 as a possible D gene (6 bases). V was clipped by 7 bases and J by 3 bases, with 19 bases between them. Germline V gene data show CDR1 as SNHLY and CDR2 as FYNNEI. The CDR3 length is 15 residues.

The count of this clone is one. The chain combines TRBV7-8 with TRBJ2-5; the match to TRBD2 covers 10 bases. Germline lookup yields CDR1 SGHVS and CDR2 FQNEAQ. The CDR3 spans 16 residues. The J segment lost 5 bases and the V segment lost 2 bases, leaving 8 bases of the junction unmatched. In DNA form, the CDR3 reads TGTGCCAGCAGCTTACGCCTAGCGGGAGTGCACGAGACCCAGTACTTC. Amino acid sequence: CASSLRLAGVHETQYF.

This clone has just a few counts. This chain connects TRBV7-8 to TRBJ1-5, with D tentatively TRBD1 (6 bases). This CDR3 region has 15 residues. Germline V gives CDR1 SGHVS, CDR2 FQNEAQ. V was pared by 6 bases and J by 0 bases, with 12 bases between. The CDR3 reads CASSSGEYSNQPQHF. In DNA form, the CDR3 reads TGTGCCAGCAGTTCAGGGGAATATAGCAATCAGCCCCAGCATTTT.

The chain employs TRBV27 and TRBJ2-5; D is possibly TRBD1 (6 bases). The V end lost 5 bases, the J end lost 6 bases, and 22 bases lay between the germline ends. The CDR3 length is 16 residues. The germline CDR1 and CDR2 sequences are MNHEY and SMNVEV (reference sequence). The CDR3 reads CASSPTGRGQGQTQYF. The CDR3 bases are TGTGCCAGCAGTCCGACGGGCAGGGGCCAAGGGCAGACCCAGTACTTC.

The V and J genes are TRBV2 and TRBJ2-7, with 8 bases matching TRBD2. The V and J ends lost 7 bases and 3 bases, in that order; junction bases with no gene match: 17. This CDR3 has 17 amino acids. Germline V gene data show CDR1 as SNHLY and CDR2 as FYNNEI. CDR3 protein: CASKMVGTSGRNYEQYF. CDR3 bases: TGTGCCAGCAAAATGGTCGGTACGAGCGGGAGAAACTACGAGCAGTACTTC.

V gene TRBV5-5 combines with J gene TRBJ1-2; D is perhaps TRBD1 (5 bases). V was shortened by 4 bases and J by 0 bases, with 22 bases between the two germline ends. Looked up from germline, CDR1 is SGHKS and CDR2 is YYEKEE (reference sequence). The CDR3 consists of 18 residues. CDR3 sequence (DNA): TGTGCCAGCAGCCTCTCCCCTCCGTCAGGGTATTCTAACTATGGCTACACCTTC. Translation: CASSLSPPSGYSNYGYTF.

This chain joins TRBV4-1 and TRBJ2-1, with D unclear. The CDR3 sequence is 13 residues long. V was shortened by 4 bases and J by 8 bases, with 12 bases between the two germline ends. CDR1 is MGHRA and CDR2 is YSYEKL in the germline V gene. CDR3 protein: CASSRPQAYEQFF. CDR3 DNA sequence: TGCGCCAGCAGCCGCCCCCAAGCCTATGAGCAGTTCTTC.

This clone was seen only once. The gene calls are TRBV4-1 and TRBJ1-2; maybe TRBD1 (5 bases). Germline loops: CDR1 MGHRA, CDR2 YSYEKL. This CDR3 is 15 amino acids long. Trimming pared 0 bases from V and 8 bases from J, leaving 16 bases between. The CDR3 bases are TGCGCCAGCAGCCAAGAGCCCCCGGGGCGAGGGGGCTACACCTTC. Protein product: CASSQEPPGRGGYTF.

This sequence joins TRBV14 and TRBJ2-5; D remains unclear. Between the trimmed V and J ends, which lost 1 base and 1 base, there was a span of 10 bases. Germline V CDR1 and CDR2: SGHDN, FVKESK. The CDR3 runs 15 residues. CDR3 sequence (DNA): TGTGCCAGCAGCCAAGGACCGTATCCCCAAGAGACCCAGTACTTC. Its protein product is CASSQGPYPQETQYF.

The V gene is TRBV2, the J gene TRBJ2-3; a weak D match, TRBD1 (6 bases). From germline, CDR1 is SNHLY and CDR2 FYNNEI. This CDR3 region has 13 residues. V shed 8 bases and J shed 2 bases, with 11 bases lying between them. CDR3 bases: TGTGCCAGCCCGGCAGGGGACACAGATACGCAGTATTTT. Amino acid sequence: CASPAGDTDTQYF.